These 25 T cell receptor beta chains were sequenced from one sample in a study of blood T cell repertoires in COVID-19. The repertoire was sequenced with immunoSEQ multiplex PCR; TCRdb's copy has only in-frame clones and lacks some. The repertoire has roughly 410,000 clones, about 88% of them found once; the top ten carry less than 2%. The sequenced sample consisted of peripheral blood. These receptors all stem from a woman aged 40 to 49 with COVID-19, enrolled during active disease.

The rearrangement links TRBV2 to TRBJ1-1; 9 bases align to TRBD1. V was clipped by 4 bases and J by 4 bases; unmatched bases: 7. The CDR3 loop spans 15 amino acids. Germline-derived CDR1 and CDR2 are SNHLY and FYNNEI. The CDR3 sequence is CASSADRGFRTEAFF. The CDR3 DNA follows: TGTGCCAGCAGTGCGGACAGGGGTTTTCGCACTGAAGCTTTCTTT.

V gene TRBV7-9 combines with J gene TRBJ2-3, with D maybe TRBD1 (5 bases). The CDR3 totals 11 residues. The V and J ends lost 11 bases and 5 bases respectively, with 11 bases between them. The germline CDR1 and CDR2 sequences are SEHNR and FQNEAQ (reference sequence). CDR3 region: CASTQGDTQYF. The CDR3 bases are TGTGCCTCCACCCAGGGAGATACGCAGTATTTT.

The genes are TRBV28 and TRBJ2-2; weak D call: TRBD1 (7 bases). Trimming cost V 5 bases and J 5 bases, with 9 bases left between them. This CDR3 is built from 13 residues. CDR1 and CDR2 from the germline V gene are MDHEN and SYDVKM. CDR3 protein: CASSPGGTGELFF. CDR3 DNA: TGTGCCAGCAGTCCAGGGGGGACCGGGGAGCTGTTTTTT.

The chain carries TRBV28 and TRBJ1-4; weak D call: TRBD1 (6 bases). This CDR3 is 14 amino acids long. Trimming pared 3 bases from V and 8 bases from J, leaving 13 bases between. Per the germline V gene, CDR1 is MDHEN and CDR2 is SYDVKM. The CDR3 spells CASSLGTWAEKLFF. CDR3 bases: TGTGCCAGCAGTTTGGGGACATGGGCCGAAAAACTGTTTTTT. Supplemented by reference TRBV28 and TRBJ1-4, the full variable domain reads DVKVTQSSRYLVKRTGEKVFLECVQDMDHENMFWYRQDPGLGLRLIYFSYDVKMKEKGDIPEGYSVSREKKERFSLILESASTNQTSMYLCASSLGTWAEKLFFGSGTQLSVL.

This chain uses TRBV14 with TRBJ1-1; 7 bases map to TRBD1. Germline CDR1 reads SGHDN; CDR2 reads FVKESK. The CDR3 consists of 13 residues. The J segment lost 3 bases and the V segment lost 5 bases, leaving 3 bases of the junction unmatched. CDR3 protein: CASSRGPDTEAFF. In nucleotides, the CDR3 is TGTGCCAGCAGCAGGGGGCCGGACACTGAAGCTTTCTTT.

The CDR3 region is CATSSVGGNIQYF. Written as DNA, the CDR3 is TGTGCCACCAGCAGTGTAGGAGGAAACATTCAGTACTTC. The V gene is TRBV15, the J gene TRBJ2-4; D is possibly TRBD2 (5 bases). Germline V lookup: CDR1 LNHNV, CDR2 YYDKDF (reference sequence). This CDR3 comprises 13 residues. V was cut by 3 bases and J by 6 bases, with 9 bases left in between.

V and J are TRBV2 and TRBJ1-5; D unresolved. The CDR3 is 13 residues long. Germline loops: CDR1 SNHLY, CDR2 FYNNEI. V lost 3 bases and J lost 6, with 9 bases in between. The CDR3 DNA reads TGTGCCAGCAGTGAGGAGGTCGGTCAGCCCCAGCATTTT. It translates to CASSEEVGQPQHF.

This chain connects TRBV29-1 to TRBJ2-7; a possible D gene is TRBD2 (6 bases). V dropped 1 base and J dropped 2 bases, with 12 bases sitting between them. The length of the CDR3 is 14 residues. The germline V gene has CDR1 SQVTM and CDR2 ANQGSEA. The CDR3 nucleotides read TGCAGCGTTGAAGGGGGCGGGATAACCTACGAGCAGTACTTC. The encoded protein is CSVEGGGITYEQYF.

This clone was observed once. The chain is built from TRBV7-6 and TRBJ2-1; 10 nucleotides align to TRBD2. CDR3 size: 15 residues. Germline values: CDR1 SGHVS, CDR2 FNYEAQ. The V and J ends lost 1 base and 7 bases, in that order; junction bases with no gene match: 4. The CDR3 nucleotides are TGTGCCAGCAGCTTAGTTCCTAGCGGGGGAAATGAGCAGTTCTTC. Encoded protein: CASSLVPSGGNEQFF.

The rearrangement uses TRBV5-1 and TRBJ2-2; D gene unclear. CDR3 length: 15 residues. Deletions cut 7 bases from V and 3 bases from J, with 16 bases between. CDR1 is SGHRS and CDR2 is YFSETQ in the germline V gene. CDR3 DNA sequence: TGCGCCAGCGTACCCTTCGCCGGTGACACCGGGGAGCTGTTTTTT. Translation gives CASVPFAGDTGELFF.

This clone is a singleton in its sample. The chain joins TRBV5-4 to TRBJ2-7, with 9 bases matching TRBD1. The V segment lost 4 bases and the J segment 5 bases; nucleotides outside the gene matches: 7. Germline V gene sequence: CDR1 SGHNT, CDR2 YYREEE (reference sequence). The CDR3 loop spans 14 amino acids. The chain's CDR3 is CASSEKDRGHEQYF. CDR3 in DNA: TGTGCCAGCAGCGAGAAGGACAGGGGACACGAGCAGTACTTC.

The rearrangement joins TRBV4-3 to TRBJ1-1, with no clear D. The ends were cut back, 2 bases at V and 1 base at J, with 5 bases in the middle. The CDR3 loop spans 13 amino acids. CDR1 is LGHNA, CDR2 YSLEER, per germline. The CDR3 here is CASSQTANTEAFF. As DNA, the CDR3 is TGCGCCAGCAGCCAAACAGCGAACACTGAAGCTTTCTTT.

Here the CDR3 DNA reads TGTGCCAGTAGAGGACAGGGCTTTAACTATGGCTACACCTTC. This gives the protein CASRGQGFNYGYTF. The rearrangement links TRBV19 to TRBJ1-2, with 8 nucleotides matching TRBD1. Germline V gene sequence: CDR1 LNHDA, CDR2 SQIVND (reference sequence). This CDR3 comprises 14 residues. V lost 6 bases to trimming and J lost 1 base; unmatched junction nucleotides: 4.

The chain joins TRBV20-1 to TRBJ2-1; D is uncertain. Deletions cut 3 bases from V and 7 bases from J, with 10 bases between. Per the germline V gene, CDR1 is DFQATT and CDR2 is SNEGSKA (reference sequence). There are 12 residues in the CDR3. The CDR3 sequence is CSASLRVNEQFF. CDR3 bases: TGCAGTGCTAGTTTACGGGTTAATGAGCAGTTCTTC.

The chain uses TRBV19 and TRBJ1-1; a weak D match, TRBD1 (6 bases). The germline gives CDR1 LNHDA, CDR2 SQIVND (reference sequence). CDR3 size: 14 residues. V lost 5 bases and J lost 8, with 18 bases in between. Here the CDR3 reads CASSWTARALEAFF. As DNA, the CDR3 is TGTGCCAGTAGTTGGACAGCTAGAGCTTTAGAAGCTTTCTTT.

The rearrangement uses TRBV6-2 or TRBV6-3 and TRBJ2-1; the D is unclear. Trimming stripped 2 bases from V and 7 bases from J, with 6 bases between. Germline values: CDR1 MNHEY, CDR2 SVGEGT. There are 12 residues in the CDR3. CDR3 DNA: TGTGCCAGCAGTTACCCAGGAAATGAGCAGTTCTTC. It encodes CASSYPGNEQFF.

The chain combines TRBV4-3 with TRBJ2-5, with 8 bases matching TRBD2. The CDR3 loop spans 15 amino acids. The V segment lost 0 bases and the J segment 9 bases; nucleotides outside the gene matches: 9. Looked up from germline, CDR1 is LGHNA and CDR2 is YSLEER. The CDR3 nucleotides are TGCGCCAGCAGCCAAGAGGTACTTCCGGGGGGGGCCCAGTACTTC. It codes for CASSQEVLPGGAQYF.

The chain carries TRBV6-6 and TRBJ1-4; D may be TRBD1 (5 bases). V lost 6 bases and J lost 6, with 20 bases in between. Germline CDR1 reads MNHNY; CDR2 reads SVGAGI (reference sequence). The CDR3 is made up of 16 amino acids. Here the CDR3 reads CASREGPPRSDEKLFF. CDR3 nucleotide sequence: TGTGCCAGCAGGGAGGGACCTCCACGATCGGATGAAAAACTGTTTTTT.

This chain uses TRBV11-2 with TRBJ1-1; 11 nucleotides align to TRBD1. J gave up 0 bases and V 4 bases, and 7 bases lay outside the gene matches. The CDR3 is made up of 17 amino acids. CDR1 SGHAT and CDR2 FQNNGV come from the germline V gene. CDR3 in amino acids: CASSSWTGGVVNTEAFF. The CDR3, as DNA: TGTGCCAGCAGCTCCTGGACAGGGGGCGTCGTGAACACTGAAGCTTTCTTT.

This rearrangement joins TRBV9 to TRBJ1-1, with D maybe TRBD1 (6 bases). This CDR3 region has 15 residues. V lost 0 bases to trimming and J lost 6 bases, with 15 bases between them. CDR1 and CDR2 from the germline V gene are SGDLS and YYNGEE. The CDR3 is CASSVGPGHEAEAFF. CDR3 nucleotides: TGTGCCAGCAGCGTAGGGCCGGGACACGAAGCTGAAGCTTTCTTT. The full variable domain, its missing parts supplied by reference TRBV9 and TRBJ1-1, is DSGVTQTPKHLITATGQRVTLRCSPRSGDLSVYWYQQSLDQGLQFLIQYYNGEERAKGNILERFSAQQFPDLHSELNLSSLELGDSALYFCASSVGPGHEAEAFFGQGTRLTVV.

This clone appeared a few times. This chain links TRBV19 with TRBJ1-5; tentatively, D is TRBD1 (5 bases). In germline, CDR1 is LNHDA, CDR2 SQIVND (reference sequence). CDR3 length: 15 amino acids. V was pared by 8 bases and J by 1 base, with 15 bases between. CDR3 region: CASRSQGLSNQPQHF. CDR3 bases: TGTGCCAGTCGTTCTCAGGGTCTGAGCAATCAGCCCCAGCATTTT.

In nucleotides, the CDR3 is TGTGCCAGCAGTCTGACAGGCCTCCCGGACACTGAAGCTTTCTTT. Translated: CASSLTGLPDTEAFF. The J gene is TRBJ1-1, the V gene TRBV6-4; possible D gene TRBD1, 6 bases. V was trimmed by 5 bases and J by 3 bases, leaving 16 bases between them. The CDR3 spans 15 residues. Germline values: CDR1 MRHNA, CDR2 SNTAGT.

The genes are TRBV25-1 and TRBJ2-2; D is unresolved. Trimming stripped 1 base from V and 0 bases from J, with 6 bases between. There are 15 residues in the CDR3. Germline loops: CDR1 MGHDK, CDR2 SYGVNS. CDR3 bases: TGTGCCAGCAGTGAATGGAGAGCGAACACCGGGGAGCTGTTTTTT. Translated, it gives CASSEWRANTGELFF.

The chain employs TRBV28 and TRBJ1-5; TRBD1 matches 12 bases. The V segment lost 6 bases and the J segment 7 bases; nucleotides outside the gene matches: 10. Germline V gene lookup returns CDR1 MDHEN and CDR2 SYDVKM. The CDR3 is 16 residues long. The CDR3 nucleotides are TGTGCCAGCAGCGGATGGGACAGGGGGCTAGACCAGCCCCAGCATTTT. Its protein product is CASSGWDRGLDQPQHF.

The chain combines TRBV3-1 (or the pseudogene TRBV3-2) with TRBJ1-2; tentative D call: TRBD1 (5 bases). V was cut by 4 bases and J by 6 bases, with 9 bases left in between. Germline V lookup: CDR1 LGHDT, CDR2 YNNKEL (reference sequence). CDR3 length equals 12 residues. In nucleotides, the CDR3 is TGTGCCAGCAGCCGGGGGGGGAATGGCTACACCTTC. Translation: CASSRGGNGYTF.